This paragraph covers one T cell receptor (beta chain) sequence. TCRdb's copy holds only in-frame clones and misses some; the assay was immunoSEQ multiplex PCR. The sample has about 100,000 clones; around 80% are singletons. This entry belongs to a study of blood T cell repertoires in COVID-19. The overall study: Donors in the United States, Italy and Spain gave samples during acute or convalescent COVID-19. Sources were T cells, B-cell-depleted T cells, or PBMCs; the material itself was cDNA or gDNA.

CDR3 size: 14 residues. Germline V lookup: CDR1 MNHEY, CDR2 SVGAGI. V shed 5 bases and J shed 3 bases, with 14 bases lying between them. The sequenced sample consisted of peripheral blood. This sequence originates from a man between 65 and 79 years old with active or convalescent COVID-19. V usage is TRBV6-5 and J usage is TRBJ2-7; a possible D gene is TRBD2 (6 bases). CDR3 DNA sequence: TGTGCCAGCAGTCCCGGGACTGCCGGCTACGAGCAGTACTTC. As protein: CASSPGTAGYEQYF.